A single sample is the source of the 25 T cell receptor beta chains below, sequenced in a study of CD8+ T cells in alopecia areata. TCR sequencing used cDNA made by reverse transcription of extracted RNA. Profiled with immunoSEQ multiplex PCR; TCRdb holds only in-frame clones, not every one. The sample comprises about 200,000 clones, approximately 57% of which are singletons, and approximately 0.97% rests with the top ten. Treatment described: oral pan-JAK inhibitor, 5-10 mg twice daily. Sequencing was performed on CD4+ T cells sorted from blood, taken at week 24, from a patient treated with tofacitinib. The receptors derive from a human donor with alopecia areata.

V and J are TRBV29-1 and TRBJ2-7; D unclear. V was clipped by 4 bases and J by 6 bases, with 10 bases between them. Germline values: CDR1 SQVTM, CDR2 ANQGSEA. The CDR3 is 11 amino acids. The DNA for the CDR3 is TGCAGCGTTGCCCAATCGGCCGAGCAGTACTTC. Protein product: CSVAQSAEQYF.

This rearrangement joins TRBV2 to TRBJ2-3; D unclear. Germline-derived CDR1 and CDR2 are SNHLY and FYNNEI. V was pared by 5 bases and J by 7 bases, with 7 bases between. The CDR3 is 11 amino acids. As DNA, the CDR3 is TGTGCCAGCAGTCCAGATCATACGCAGTATTTT. It codes for CASSPDHTQYF.

The rearrangement uses TRBV30 and TRBJ1-2; the match to TRBD1 covers 9 bases. With 5 bases clipped from V and 2 bases from J, the junction kept 3 bases outside the gene matches. There are 13 residues in the CDR3. In germline, CDR1 is GTSNPN, CDR2 SVGIG (reference sequence). CDR3 bases: TGTGCCTGGGCCGGACAGGGGAACTATGGCTACACCTTC. Translation gives CAWAGQGNYGYTF.

This chain joins TRBV5-1 and TRBJ2-3; D may correspond to TRBD1 or TRBD2 (5 bases each). V lost 1 base, J lost 5 bases, and 11 bases lay in between. The germline CDR1 and CDR2 sequences are SGHRS and YFSETQ. CDR3 size: 14 residues. The CDR3 spells CASSLRDPKDTQYF. The CDR3 nucleotides are TGCGCCAGCAGCTTGAGGGACCCCAAAGATACGCAGTATTTT.

V is TRBV5-1 and J is TRBJ2-5; 8 bases match TRBD2. Germline V gene data show CDR1 as SGHRS and CDR2 as YFSETQ. The trim removed 4 bases at V and 2 bases at J, leaving 7 bases unmatched. The CDR3 is made up of 15 amino acids. CDR3: CASSRVTSGQETQYF. CDR3 nucleotides: TGCGCCAGCAGCCGGGTAACTAGCGGACAAGAGACCCAGTACTTC. The full variable domain, completed using reference TRBV5-1 and TRBJ2-5, is KAGVTQTPRYLIKTRGQQVTLSCSPISGHRSVSWYQQTPGQGLQFLFEYFSETQRNKGNFPGRFSGRQFSNSRSEMNVSTLELGDSALYLCASSRVTSGQETQYFGPGTRLLVL.

Only one count was recorded for this clone. V is TRBV29-1 and J is TRBJ1-1; D unresolved. V dropped 8 bases and J dropped 0 bases, with 13 bases sitting between them. From germline, CDR1 is SQVTM and CDR2 ANQGSEA. The CDR3 totals 13 residues. The CDR3 spells CSSRGVMNTEAFF. In nucleotides, the CDR3 is TGCAGCTCTCGCGGGGTCATGAACACTGAAGCTTTCTTT.

The CDR3 here is CASSLQGYEQFF. Written as DNA, the CDR3 is TGTGCCAGCAGCTTACAGGGGTATGAGCAGTTCTTC. V is TRBV7-2 and J is TRBJ2-1; D perhaps matches TRBD1 (6 bases). The ends were cut back, 2 bases at V and 8 bases at J, with 7 bases in the middle. The CDR3 consists of 12 residues. Looked up from germline, CDR1 is SGHTA and CDR2 is FQGNSA.

This clone occurred a few times. The chain recombines TRBV4-3 with TRBJ1-2; D gene uncertain. The V gene's germline CDR1 is LGHNA and CDR2 YSLEER. The CDR3 has 15 amino acids. With 1 base removed from V and 4 bases from J, the gap between germline ends came to 13 bases. CDR3 in amino acids: CASSQGASETYGYTF. The CDR3 DNA reads as TGCGCCAGCAGCCAAGGGGCCTCCGAAACCTATGGCTACACCTTC.

The chain carries TRBV5-1 and TRBJ2-7, with a possible D match to TRBD1 (7 bases). The germline V gene encodes CDR1 SGHRS and CDR2 YFSETQ. This CDR3 spans 15 amino acids. V was cut by 4 bases and J by 4 bases, with 18 bases left in between. CDR3 sequence (DNA): TGCGCCAGCAGCCCCAACGCGGGACAGAATTACGAGCAGTACTTC. This sequence encodes CASSPNAGQNYEQYF.

This chain joins TRBV29-1 and TRBJ1-4; D gene uncertain. The CDR3 runs to 15 residues. V was cut by 6 bases and J by 6 bases, with 20 bases left in between. Germline V CDR1 and CDR2: SQVTM, ANQGSEA. This CDR3 reads CSVDVPEGLHEKLFF. The DNA of the CDR3 is TGCAGCGTCGACGTCCCGGAGGGTCTTCATGAAAAACTGTTTTTT. The full variable domain, its missing parts supplied by reference TRBV29-1 and TRBJ1-4, is SAVISQKPSRDICQRGTSLTIQCQVDSQVTMMFWYRQQPGQSLTLIATANQGSEATYESGFVIDKFPISRPNLTFSTLTVSNMSPEDSSIYLCSVDVPEGLHEKLFFGSGTQLSVL.

This sequence joins TRBV29-1 and TRBJ2-5, with no clear D. The CDR3 is made up of 8 amino acids. Germline V lookup: CDR1 SQVTM, CDR2 ANQGSEA. V lost 4 bases to trimming and J lost 10 bases, with 4 bases between them. The CDR3, as DNA: TGCAGCGTTGGACTCCAGTACTTC. Translation gives CSVGLQYF.

The V gene is TRBV27, the J gene TRBJ2-5, with D possibly being TRBD2 (5 bases). CDR1 and CDR2 from the germline V gene are MNHEY and SMNVEV (reference sequence). The CDR3 runs to 15 residues. With 2 bases removed from V and 1 base from J, the gap between germline ends came to 11 bases. CDR3 amino acids: CASSLILGSQETQYF. CDR3 nucleotides: TGTGCCAGCAGTTTAATCCTGGGGAGCCAAGAGACCCAGTACTTC.

This rearrangement joins TRBV5-6 to TRBJ2-1; D not certain. This CDR3 comprises 11 residues. The V gene lost 1 base and the J gene lost 7 bases, with 3 bases spanning the gap. From germline, CDR1 is SGHDT and CDR2 YYEEEE. The CDR3 region is CASSLRNEQFF. As DNA, the CDR3 is TGTGCCAGCAGCTTGAGGAATGAGCAGTTCTTC.

The chain has TRBV30 and TRBJ1-2; D is perhaps TRBD1 (6 bases). V was cut by 0 bases and J by 4 bases, with 15 bases left in between. CDR3 length: 15 amino acids. In germline, CDR1 is GTSNPN, CDR2 SVGIG (reference sequence). The CDR3 loop is CAWSVGLGQSYGYTF. In nucleotides, the CDR3 is TGTGCCTGGAGTGTAGGGTTAGGACAGAGCTATGGCTACACCTTC.

This chain links TRBV29-1 with TRBJ2-5; D is possibly TRBD1 or TRBD2 (6 bases each). CDR1 and CDR2 (germline): SQVTM, ANQGSEA. The CDR3 consists of 11 residues. V gave up 4 bases and J gave up 7 bases, with 10 bases separating them. The CDR3 coding sequence is TGCAGCGTTGGGGGGGCCGGGACCCAGTACTTC. It is translated as CSVGGAGTQYF.

The chain couples TRBV7-9 to TRBJ1-1; D unresolved. The CDR3 has 14 amino acids. Between the trimmed V and J ends, which lost 5 bases and 1 base, there was a span of 11 bases. Germline values: CDR1 SEHNR, CDR2 FQNEAQ (reference sequence). The CDR3 spells CASSSSGSNTEAFF. The CDR3 nucleotides read TGTGCCAGCAGCAGCAGCGGATCGAACACTGAAGCTTTCTTT.

The chain couples TRBV5-6 to TRBJ1-5; a weak D match, TRBD1 (5 bases). Trimming took off 1 base at V and 2 bases at J, with 7 bases between the two ends. The CDR3 sequence is 14 residues long. Per the germline V gene, CDR1 is SGHDT and CDR2 is YYEEEE. CDR3 in DNA: TGTGCCAGCAGCTTGTGGGGGGGCAATCAGCCCCAGCATTTT. It is translated as CASSLWGGNQPQHF.

This clone was seen only a few times. The same CDR3 can be traced to other DNA sequences in this sample. The chain links TRBV6-6 to TRBJ1-2; D gene unclear. The CDR3 has 12 amino acids. The germline V and J ends were trimmed by 5 bases and 5 bases, with 9 bases remaining between them. Germline CDR1 reads MNHNY; CDR2 reads SVGAGI (reference sequence). Here the CDR3 DNA reads TGTGCCAGCAGTCCCGGCGCGTATGGCTACACCTTC. Amino acid sequence: CASSPGAYGYTF.

This clone was observed a few times. This sequence joins TRBV10-3 and TRBJ1-1; no firm D call. Germline CDR1 is ENHRY and CDR2 is SYGVKD. This CDR3 region has 11 residues. The ends were cut back, 5 bases at V and 7 bases at J, with 8 bases in the middle. The CDR3 protein is CAISPGSEAFF. DNA for the CDR3: TGTGCCATCAGTCCAGGTAGTGAAGCTTTCTTT.

The chain combines TRBV29-1 with TRBJ2-7; D is unresolved. Trimming shortened V by 3 bases and J by 7 bases, and 19 bases separated the two germline ends. In germline, CDR1 is SQVTM, CDR2 ANQGSEA. The CDR3 totals 14 residues. As DNA, the CDR3 is TGCAGCGTTGAGGGGTCTCAAGCATCCCGGGAGCAGTACTTC. It translates to CSVEGSQASREQYF.

This clone came up a few times. The V and J genes are TRBV27 and TRBJ1-4; D may be TRBD1 (5 bases). V was pared by 5 bases and J by 9 bases, with 19 bases between. The CDR3 sequence is 15 residues long. The germline V gene encodes CDR1 MNHEY and CDR2 SMNVEV (reference sequence). The CDR3 nucleotides read TGTGCCAGCAGTCCCGGAGGACATCGAGATCAAAAACTGTTTTTT. This codes for CASSPGGHRDQKLFF.

This clone was seen only a few times. This CDR3 fails to terminate in the conserved phenylalanine or tryptophan, so it likely reflects a read error. Because the CDR3's place on the DNA is in doubt, the DNA is left out and the CDR3 is given as listed by TCRdb. The chain carries TRBV6-5 and TRBJ2-4. Germline V gene data show CDR1 as MNHEY and CDR2 as SVGAGI. The CDR3 is 12 residues long, ends included. The CDR3 spells CASSYVQLGRPG.

This clone was recorded a few times. The rearrangement links TRBV6-6 to TRBJ1-5, with D perhaps matching TRBD1 (6 bases). Trimming took 5 bases from V and 4 from J, leaving 12 bases between them. The CDR3 runs to 14 residues. Germline V gene lookup returns CDR1 MNHNY and CDR2 SVGAGI (reference sequence). CDR3 DNA sequence: TGTGCCAGCAGTCACGGGGGGACAAATCAGCCCCAGCATTTT. Translating it yields CASSHGGTNQPQHF.

This clone was counted a few times. The chain couples TRBV6-4 to TRBJ2-1; 12 nucleotides agree with TRBD2. This CDR3 is built from 16 residues. V lost 6 bases, J lost 2 bases, and 5 bases stayed unmatched. The germline V gene has CDR1 MRHNA and CDR2 SNTAGT. CDR3 DNA sequence: TGTGCCAGCAGCCGCGCTAGCGGGGGGGCCTACAATGAGCAGTTCTTC. It yields the protein CASSRASGGAYNEQFF.

The chain uses TRBV2 and TRBJ2-5; D is possibly TRBD2 (5 bases). The CDR3 is made up of 11 amino acids. Germline assignment: CDR1 SNHLY and CDR2 FYNNEI. V lost 6 bases and J lost 9, with 11 bases in between. CDR3 protein: CASSETRPQYF. The CDR3 DNA sequence: TGTGCCAGCAGCGAAACTAGGCCCCAGTACTTC.